Below are 32 T cell receptor beta chains sequenced from a single sample in a study of spatial heterogeneity in lung cancer. Specified time point: sample taken at primary tumor resection. General study points: Tumor mutation counts were tracked by expanded intratumoral alpha and beta TCR counts.

The antigens of these receptors remain unknown. MiXCR, applied by TCRdb to the 5' RACE reads, yields one record per CDR3 protein. In the table there are roughly 5,800 distinct CDR3 sequences, less than 15% of which are singletons. Sequenced material: lung tumor tissue, taken at surgery. These receptors came from a male donor with early-stage non-small cell lung cancer.

Notes on this clonotype: Since it is a stray read in a library aimed at alpha chains, this beta chain has a size that is not meaningful. The rearrangement uses TRBV20-1 and TRBJ2-2; TRBD1 aligns across 7 bases. This CDR3 comprises 15 residues. Germline CDR1 is DFQATT and CDR2 is SNEGSKA (reference sequence). The junction had 9 bases not matched to a gene; V was cut back by 3 bases and J by 5 bases. CDR3 sequence reads: CSARTPGQRTGELFF. The CDR3 DNA is TGCAGTGCTAGGACACCGGGACAGAGAACCGGGGAGCTGTTTTTT.

This clonotype was counted many times. This beta chain is an off-target read within a library intended for alpha chains, so its frequency means little. The rearrangement joins TRBV7-9 to TRBJ1-2; D is possibly TRBD1 (5 bases). V was clipped by 3 bases and J by 7 bases, with 12 bases between them. The CDR3 length is 13 residues. CDR1 SEHNR and CDR2 FQNEAQ come from the germline V gene (reference sequence). CDR3 nucleotides: TGTGCCAGCAGCTTCGAGGGGTTGCGTGGCTACACCTTC. Translated: CASSFEGLRGYTF. Looking up the rest from reference TRBV7-9 and TRBJ1-2 gives the full variable domain: DTGVSQNPRHKITKRGQNVTFRCDPISEHNRLYWYRQTLGQGPEFLTYFQNEAQLEKSRLLSDRFSAERPKGSFSTLEIQRTEQGDSAMYLCASSFEGLRGYTFGSGTRLTVV.

By sample share, this clonotype is medium-sized. This beta chain was picked up by a library intended for alpha chains and is off target, so its count carries little meaning. The chain carries TRBV27 and TRBJ2-2; 7 bases align to TRBD1. Germline CDR1 reads MNHEY; CDR2 reads SMNVEV (reference sequence). The CDR3 is made up of 17 amino acids. V lost 4 bases to trimming and J lost 3 bases; unmatched junction nucleotides: 11. The DNA for the CDR3 is TGTGCCAGCAGTTCTCCCTTTCGACAGGGTTACACCGGGGAGCTGTTTTTT. Translation gives CASSSPFRQGYTGELFF.

This clonotype rates as medium-sized. The library was designed around alpha chains, so this beta chain is a stray read whose abundance carries little weight. The chain has TRBV28 and TRBJ1-2; 7 bases map to TRBD1. Per the germline V gene, CDR1 is MDHEN and CDR2 is SYDVKM. CDR3 size: 15 residues. V shed 4 bases, J shed 6 bases, and the junction held 11 bases outside the gene matches. As DNA, the CDR3 is TGTGCCAGCAGTTCAGTCCCCTGGGACAGTGATGGCTACACCTTC. This gives the protein CASSSVPWDSDGYTF.

This clonotype is classed as medium-sized. This beta chain was picked up by a library intended for alpha chains and is off target, so its count carries little meaning. The V call is TRBV20-1, the J call TRBJ2-1, with D possibly TRBD2 on 6 matching bases. V shed 0 bases and J shed 1 base, with 10 bases lying between them. This CDR3 spans 15 amino acids. The germline V gene encodes CDR1 DFQATT and CDR2 SNEGSKA (reference sequence). The CDR3 here is CSARDAEGSYNEQFF. DNA for the CDR3: TGCAGTGCTAGAGATGCGGAGGGATCCTACAATGAGCAGTTCTTC.

Notes on this clonotype: Being off target in a library aimed at alpha chains, this beta chain has a size of little meaning. The V and J genes are TRBV6-6 and TRBJ2-1; possibly TRBD1 for D (6 bases). Germline V gives CDR1 MNHNY, CDR2 SVGAGI (reference sequence). V was shortened by 2 bases and J by 8 bases, with 7 bases between the two germline ends. The CDR3 is 12 amino acids. DNA of the CDR3: TGTGCCAGCAGTTACAGGGGGTATGAGCAGTTCTTC. It yields the protein CASSYRGYEQFF.

This clonotype is labeled medium-sized. This beta chain came through as a stray read in a library set up for alpha chains, and its size says little. The chain uses TRBV3-1 and TRBJ2-1, with 13 bases fitting TRBD2. Germline V lookup: CDR1 LGHDT, CDR2 YNNKEL (reference sequence). The CDR3 has 17 residues. V dropped 1 base and J dropped 0; count of bases not matched to a gene: 0. The CDR3 nucleotides read TGTGCCAGCAGCCAAGGGACTAGCGGGAGCTCCTACAATGAGCAGTTCTTC. This translates into CASSQGTSGSSYNEQFF.

This clonotype came up many times. This beta chain slipped into a library made for alpha chains as a stray read, so its size is not meaningful. The rearrangement links TRBV10-3 to TRBJ2-7; 8 nucleotides line up with TRBD2. Unmatched junction bases numbered 2, after V lost 5 bases and J lost 5 bases. CDR1 is ENHRY, CDR2 SYGVKD, per germline. CDR3 length: 12 residues. CDR3 protein: CAISPAGDEQYF. The CDR3 DNA reads TGTGCCATCAGTCCAGCGGGGGACGAGCAGTACTTC.

This clonotype was counted ten times or more. Being off target in a library aimed at alpha chains, this beta chain has a size of little meaning. The CDR3 protein is CASSEAGRNYNEQFF. The CDR3 DNA reads TGTGCCAGCAGTGAAGCGGGCAGGAACTACAATGAGCAGTTCTTC. The chain combines TRBV2 with TRBJ2-1; D ambiguous. The V gene's germline CDR1 is SNHLY and CDR2 FYNNEI. V was cut by 0 bases and J by 3 bases, with 9 bases left in between. The CDR3 spans 15 residues. Variable domain in full (rest from reference TRBV2 and TRBJ2-1): EPEVTQTPSHQVTQMGQEVILRCVPISNHLYFYWYRQILGQKVEFLVSFYNNEISEKSEIFDDQFSVERPDGSNFTLKIRSTKLEDSAMYFCASSEAGRNYNEQFFGPGTRLTVL.

On this clonotype itself: This beta chain represents an off-target read in a library built for alpha chains; its size is of limited meaning. The rearrangement joins TRBV7-2 to TRBJ2-3; 9 nucleotides line up with TRBD2. The CDR3 is made up of 15 amino acids. CDR1 SGHTA and CDR2 FQGNSA come from the germline V gene. Trimming took 5 bases from V and 1 from J; bases not matched to a gene: 4. The CDR3 here is CASSPLAGGTDTQYF. CDR3 nucleotide sequence: TGTGCCAGCAGCCCATTAGCGGGGGGCACAGATACGCAGTATTTT.

By proportion, this clonotype is medium-sized. Since the library was made to target alpha chains, this beta chain is a stray read and its abundance is not meaningful. The chain recombines TRBV4-2 with TRBJ1-3; D perhaps matches TRBD1 (5 bases). CDR3 size: 16 residues. Germline V gives CDR1 LGHNA, CDR2 YNFKEQ. With 0 bases removed from V and 2 bases from J, the gap between germline ends came to 11 bases. CDR3 protein: CASSQDGPRAGNTIYF. CDR3 bases: TGTGCCAGCAGCCAAGACGGGCCCAGGGCTGGAAACACCATATATTTT.

By share, this clonotype counts as medium-sized. This beta chain lies outside the target of a library built for alpha chains; its clone size means little. The rearrangement links TRBV7-9 to TRBJ2-1, with 7 bases fitting TRBD2. The CDR3 is 16 residues long. The ends lost 4 bases at V and 8 bases at J; junction bases unmatched: 14. CDR1 and CDR2 (germline): SEHNR, FQNEAQ (reference sequence). The CDR3 reads CASSSRARGSMDEQFF. The DNA for the CDR3 is TGTGCCAGCAGCTCACGGGCGCGGGGGTCTATGGATGAGCAGTTCTTC. Looking up the rest from reference TRBV7-9 and TRBJ2-1 gives the full variable domain: DTGVSQNPRHKITKRGQNVTFRCDPISEHNRLYWYRQTLGQGPEFLTYFQNEAQLEKSRLLSDRFSAERPKGSFSTLEIQRTEQGDSAMYLCASSSRARGSMDEQFFGPGTRLTVL.

This clonotype was recorded many times. This beta chain is a stray sequence in a library constructed for alpha chains; its clone size is not meaningful. The chain employs TRBV14 and TRBJ1-2, with TRBD1 matching over 7 bases. The CDR3 covers 18 residues. J lost 0 bases, V lost 4 bases, and 14 bases had no gene match. CDR1 and CDR2 (germline): SGHDN, FVKESK. The CDR3 protein is CASSPRQGQPQANYGYTF. The CDR3 DNA is TGTGCCAGCAGCCCTCGACAGGGCCAACCTCAAGCTAACTATGGCTACACCTTC.

Details on this clonotype: Since the library was made to target alpha chains, this beta chain is a stray read and its abundance is not meaningful. V gene TRBV10-3 combines with J gene TRBJ2-2; D might be TRBD1 or TRBD2, each matching 6 bases. The CDR3 runs 15 residues. The V gene's germline CDR1 is ENHRY and CDR2 SYGVKD. V gave up 3 bases and J gave up 4 bases, with 12 bases separating them. The CDR3 is CAISDRGPGTGELFF. The CDR3, as DNA: TGTGCCATCAGTGATCGGGGGCCGGGCACCGGGGAGCTGTTTTTT.

This clonotype came up a few times. This beta chain slipped into a library made for alpha chains as a stray read, so its size is not meaningful. V and J are TRBV28 and TRBJ2-1, with TRBD1 matching over 9 bases. The length of the CDR3 is 16 residues. The V gene's germline CDR1 is MDHEN and CDR2 SYDVKM. V was pared by 4 bases and J by 7 bases, with 11 bases of the junction left unmatched. CDR3 in amino acids: CASSSIDRGIMNEQFF. The CDR3 nucleotides read TGTGCCAGCAGTTCCATAGACAGGGGGATTATGAATGAGCAGTTCTTC.

On this clonotype itself: A library made for alpha chains picked up this beta chain off target, so its size means little. This chain connects TRBV7-9 to TRBJ2-7; D is perhaps TRBD2 (5 bases). The CDR3 spans 13 residues. V was clipped by 5 bases and J by 0 bases, with 8 bases between them. CDR1 is SEHNR, CDR2 FQNEAQ, per germline (reference sequence). The CDR3 spells CASSSRDSYEQYF. The CDR3, as DNA: TGTGCCAGCAGCAGCCGGGACTCCTACGAGCAGTACTTC. Supplemented by reference TRBV7-9 and TRBJ2-7, the full variable domain reads DTGVSQNPRHKITKRGQNVTFRCDPISEHNRLYWYRQTLGQGPEFLTYFQNEAQLEKSRLLSDRFSAERPKGSFSTLEIQRTEQGDSAMYLCASSSRDSYEQYFGPGTRLTVT.

This clonotype is labeled as medium-sized (0.01 to 0.1%). This beta chain slipped into a library made for alpha chains as a stray read, so its size is not meaningful. The rearrangement joins TRBV7-8 to TRBJ2-7; D gene ambiguous. The CDR3 length is 12 residues. Trimming shortened V by 4 bases and J by 3 bases, and 7 bases separated the two germline ends. Germline assignment: CDR1 SGHVS and CDR2 FQNEAQ. The CDR3 region has the DNA TGTGCCAGCAGCTCCTCAGTCTACGAGCAGTACTTC. This sequence encodes CASSSSVYEQYF.

This clonotype is medium-sized. This beta chain came through as a stray read in a library set up for alpha chains, and its size says little. This rearrangement joins TRBV3-1 to TRBJ2-1, with TRBD2 matching 11 bases. CDR1 and CDR2 from the germline V gene are LGHDT and YNNKEL (reference sequence). Trimming took 0 bases from V and 13 from J; bases not matched to a gene: 8. This CDR3 is built from 15 residues. The CDR3 loop is CASSQDSGRALGQFF. CDR3 sequence (DNA): TGTGCCAGCAGCCAAGATAGCGGGAGGGCTCTTGGCCAGTTCTTC.

By frequency in the sample, this clonotype is medium-sized. Found in a library prepared for alpha chains, this beta chain is an off-target read, and its abundance has little meaning. The CDR3 coding sequence is TGTGCCAGCAGCTTAGAAGGGGGCCCCACAGATACGCAGTATTTT. Encoded protein: CASSLEGGPTDTQYF. The chain is built from TRBV7-8 and TRBJ2-3, with 7 bases fitting TRBD1. V lost 1 base and J lost 2; bases outside the gene matches: 3. The CDR3 spans 15 residues. CDR1 is SGHVS, CDR2 FQNEAQ, per germline.

This clonotype is labeled as medium-sized. This beta chain is a stray read from a library made for alpha chains; its abundance is not meaningful. The genes are TRBV6-2 or TRBV6-3 and TRBJ2-7, with 7 nucleotides matching TRBD1. The trim removed 2 bases at V and 2 bases at J, leaving 6 bases unmatched. Germline CDR1 and CDR2: MNHEY and SVGEGT. The CDR3 totals 15 residues. CDR3 DNA: TGTGCCAGCAGTTACCAAAGACAGGGACCCTACGAGCAGTACTTC. It codes for CASSYQRQGPYEQYF.

This clonotype qualifies as medium-sized. A library prepared for alpha chains yielded this beta chain as an off-target read; its size is of little meaning. This CDR3 reads CSVRTSGTSEQYF. CDR3 in DNA: TGCAGCGTGCGGACTAGCGGGACCAGTGAGCAGTACTTC. The chain has TRBV29-1 and TRBJ2-7, with 12 bases lining up with TRBD2. Germline V gives CDR1 SQVTM, CDR2 ANQGSEA. V was clipped by 6 bases and J by 7 bases; unmatched bases: 7. The CDR3 has 13 amino acids.

With respect to this clonotype: Little can be read into the size of this beta chain, an off-target read in a library designed for alpha chains. This chain links TRBV20-1 with TRBJ2-4, with D uncertain. Germline V gives CDR1 DFQATT, CDR2 SNEGSKA (reference sequence). This CDR3 region has 15 residues. Trimming took off 3 bases at V and 0 bases at J, with 12 bases between the two ends. CDR3 DNA sequence: TGCAGTGCTAGCACGGGCAGGCTAGCCAAAAACATTCAGTACTTC. Translation gives CSASTGRLAKNIQYF.

This clonotype was counted between two and nine times. This beta chain is an unintended read in a library built for alpha chains; its size means little. This chain connects TRBV20-1 to TRBJ2-1, with 8 bases lining up with TRBD2. The germline V gene has CDR1 DFQATT and CDR2 SNEGSKA (reference sequence). The J segment lost 7 bases and the V segment lost 6 bases, leaving 5 bases of the junction unmatched. The CDR3 contains 12 residues. The chain's CDR3 is CSAPGLVNEQFF. The CDR3 DNA is TGCAGTGCCCCGGGACTAGTGAATGAGCAGTTCTTC.

Relative to its sample, this clonotype is medium-sized. Since it is a stray read in a library aimed at alpha chains, this beta chain has a size that is not meaningful. V usage is TRBV11-1 and J usage is TRBJ2-1; TRBD2 aligns across 8 bases. CDR1 is SGHAT, CDR2 FQDESV, per germline (reference sequence). Trimming removed 3 bases from V and 6 bases from J; junction bases left unmatched: 10. This CDR3 has 16 amino acids. In DNA, the CDR3 is TGTGCCAGCAGCTTGGATCCGGGACTAGTGATCAATGAGCAGTTCTTC. As protein: CASSLDPGLVINEQFF.

This clonotype was picked up a small number of times. A library made for alpha chains picked up this beta chain off target, so its size means little. The CDR3 is CASRPLGQGATDTQYF. The CDR3 bases are TGTGCCAGCAGACCTCTTGGGCAGGGGGCCACAGATACGCAGTATTTT. V and J are TRBV6-1 and TRBJ2-3; TRBD1 matches 8 bases. V shed 6 bases, J shed 2 bases, and the junction held 10 bases outside the gene matches. There are 16 residues in the CDR3. From germline, CDR1 is MNHNS and CDR2 SASEGT.

This clonotype is deemed medium-sized (0.01 to 0.1%). This beta chain slipped into a library made for alpha chains as a stray read, so its size is not meaningful. The gene calls are TRBV15 and TRBJ2-1; unclear D gene. The V gene's germline CDR1 is LNHNV and CDR2 YYDKDF (reference sequence). V shed 0 bases and J shed 10 bases, with 7 bases lying between them. This CDR3 region has 12 residues. The CDR3: CATSRDIVEQFF. The DNA of the CDR3 is TGTGCCACCAGCAGAGATATTGTAGAGCAGTTCTTC.

Judged by abundance, this clonotype is medium-sized (0.01 to 0.1%). This beta chain represents an off-target read in a library built for alpha chains; its size is of limited meaning. The chain carries TRBV29-1 and TRBJ1-1; D call uncertain. The ends were cut back, 6 bases at V and 11 bases at J, with 22 bases in the middle. This CDR3 has 13 amino acids. CDR1 is SQVTM, CDR2 ANQGSEA, per germline. The CDR3 region is CSVGILGKVSAFF. DNA of the CDR3: TGCAGCGTGGGTATTCTGGGGAAGGTTTCGGCTTTCTTT.

This clonotype is deemed large. The library was built for alpha chains, so this beta chain is an off-target read and its size means little. The CDR3 DNA reads TGTGCCAGCAGTTTCCAGGTCTCTAGCGATAGGTCAGATACGCAGTATTTT. Translating it yields CASSFQVSSDRSDTQYF. The chain links TRBV28 to TRBJ2-3; tentatively, D is TRBD2 (6 bases). CDR1 and CDR2 (germline): MDHEN, SYDVKM. The CDR3 is made up of 17 amino acids. The V and J ends lost 3 bases and 4 bases respectively, with 20 bases between them.

This clonotype is medium-sized. This beta chain turned up in a library designed for alpha chains; as an off-target read, its abundance says little. The chain has TRBV9 and TRBJ2-1; 9 bases fit TRBD2. The CDR3 runs 15 residues. Germline CDR1 SGDLS, CDR2 YYNGEE. J was trimmed by 10 bases and V by 0 bases; bases with no gene match: 8. The CDR3 sequence is CASSVVAGGPGEQFF. The CDR3, as DNA: TGTGCCAGCAGCGTAGTGGCGGGAGGGCCGGGAGAGCAGTTCTTC.

About this clonotype: Within a library made for alpha chains, this beta chain is off target, and its count is uninformative. V usage is TRBV5-1 and J usage is TRBJ2-7; a possible D gene is TRBD1 (6 bases). The V end was cut by 0 bases, the J end by 6 bases, with 13 bases between. The germline V gene has CDR1 SGHRS and CDR2 YFSETQ. CDR3 size: 14 residues. In DNA, the CDR3 is TGCGCCAGCAGCTTGGAGGACGTGGGGGCCGAGCAGTACTTC. Translating it yields CASSLEDVGAEQYF.

This clonotype has ten or more counts. The size of this beta chain means little, since it is a stray read in a library made for alpha chains. The chain recombines TRBV20-1 with TRBJ1-1, with D perhaps matching TRBD1 (6 bases). CDR1 DFQATT and CDR2 SNEGSKA come from the germline V gene (reference sequence). Trimming shortened V by 4 bases and J by 0 bases, and 18 bases separated the two germline ends. The CDR3 contains 16 residues. CDR3 residues: CSAIRGGTSMNTEAFF. CDR3 in DNA: TGCAGTGCTATTAGGGGGGGCACTTCTATGAACACTGAAGCTTTCTTT.

Remarks on this clonotype: A library made for alpha chains picked up this beta chain off target, so its size means little. V is TRBV6-5 and J is TRBJ1-5; D remains ambiguous. CDR1 is MNHEY, CDR2 SVGAGI, per germline. V was pared by 4 bases and J by 0 bases, with 16 bases between. This CDR3 is built from 17 residues. DNA for the CDR3: TGTGCCAGCAGTTTCGTCGCCCCAGGAATTAGCAATCAGCCCCAGCATTTT. Protein sequence: CASSFVAPGISNQPQHF.